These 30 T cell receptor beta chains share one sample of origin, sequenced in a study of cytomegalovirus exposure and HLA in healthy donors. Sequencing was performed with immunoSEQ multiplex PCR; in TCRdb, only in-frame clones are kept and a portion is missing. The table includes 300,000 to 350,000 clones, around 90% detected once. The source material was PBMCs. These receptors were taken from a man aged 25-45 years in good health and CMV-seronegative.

The CDR3: CASSQGWAGPNTEAFF. CDR3 in DNA: TGCGCCAGCAGCCAAGGGTGGGCGGGGCCGAACACTGAAGCTTTCTTT. This chain joins TRBV4-1 and TRBJ1-1; TRBD1 is a possible D gene (5 bases). The CDR3 length is 16 residues. CDR1 is MGHRA, CDR2 YSYEKL, per germline. Trimming stripped 1 base from V and 1 base from J, with 13 bases between.

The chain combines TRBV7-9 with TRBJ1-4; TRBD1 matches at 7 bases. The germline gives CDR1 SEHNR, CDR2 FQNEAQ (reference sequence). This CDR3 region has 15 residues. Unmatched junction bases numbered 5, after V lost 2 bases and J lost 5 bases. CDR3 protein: CASSLRTGQNEKLFF. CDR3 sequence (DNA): TGTGCCAGCAGCTTACGGACAGGACAGAATGAAAAACTGTTTTTT.

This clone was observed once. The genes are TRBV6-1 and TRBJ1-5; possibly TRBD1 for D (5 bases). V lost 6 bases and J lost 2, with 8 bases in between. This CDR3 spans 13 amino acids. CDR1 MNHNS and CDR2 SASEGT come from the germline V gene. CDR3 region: CASRGAGNQPQHF. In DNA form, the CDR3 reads TGTGCCAGCAGAGGGGCGGGCAATCAGCCCCAGCATTTT.

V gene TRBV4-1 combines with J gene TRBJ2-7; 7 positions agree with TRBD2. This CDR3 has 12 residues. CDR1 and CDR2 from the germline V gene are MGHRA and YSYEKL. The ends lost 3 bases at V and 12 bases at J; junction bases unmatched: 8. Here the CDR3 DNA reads TGCGCCAGCAGCCACCTGGGGGGGGATCGGTACTTC. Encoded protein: CASSHLGGDRYF.

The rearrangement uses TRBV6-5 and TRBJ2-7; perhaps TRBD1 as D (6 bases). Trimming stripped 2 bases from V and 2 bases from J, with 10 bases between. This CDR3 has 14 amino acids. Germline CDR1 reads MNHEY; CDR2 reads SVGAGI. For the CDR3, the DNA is TGTGCCAGCAGTTACCTTCAGGGGACCTACGAGCAGTACTTC. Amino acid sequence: CASSYLQGTYEQYF.

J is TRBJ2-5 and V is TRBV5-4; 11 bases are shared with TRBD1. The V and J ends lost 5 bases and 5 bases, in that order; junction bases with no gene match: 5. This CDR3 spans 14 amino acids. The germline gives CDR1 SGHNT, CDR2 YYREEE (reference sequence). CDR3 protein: CASRLDRGRETQYF. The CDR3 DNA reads TGTGCCAGCAGACTGGACAGGGGGCGGGAGACCCAGTACTTC.

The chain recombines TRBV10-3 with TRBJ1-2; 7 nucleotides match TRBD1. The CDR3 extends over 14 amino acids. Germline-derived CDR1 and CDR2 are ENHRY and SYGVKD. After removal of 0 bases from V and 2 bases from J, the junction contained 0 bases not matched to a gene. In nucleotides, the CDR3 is TGTGCCATCAGTGAGTCACAGGGGAACTATGGCTACACCTTC. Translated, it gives CAISESQGNYGYTF.

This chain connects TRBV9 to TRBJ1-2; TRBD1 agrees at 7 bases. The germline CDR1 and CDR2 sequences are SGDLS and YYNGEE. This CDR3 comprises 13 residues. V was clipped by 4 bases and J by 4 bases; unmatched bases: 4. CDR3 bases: TGTGCCAGCAGCAGGAGACAGGGCTATGGCTACACCTTC. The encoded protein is CASSRRQGYGYTF.

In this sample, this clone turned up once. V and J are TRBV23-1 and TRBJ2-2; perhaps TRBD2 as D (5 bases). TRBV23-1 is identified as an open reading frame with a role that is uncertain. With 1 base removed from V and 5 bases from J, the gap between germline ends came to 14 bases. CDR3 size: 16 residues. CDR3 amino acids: CASSQFNIPGTGELFF. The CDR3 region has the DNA TGCGCCAGCAGTCAATTTAATATCCCGGGGACCGGGGAGCTGTTTTTT.

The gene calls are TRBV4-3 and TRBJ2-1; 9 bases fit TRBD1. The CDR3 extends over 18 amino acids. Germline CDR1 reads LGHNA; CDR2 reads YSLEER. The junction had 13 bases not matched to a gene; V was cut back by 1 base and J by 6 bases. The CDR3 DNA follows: TGCGCCAGCAGCCAAGGTGAACAGGGGGCTTTGATAGGCAATGAGCAGTTCTTC. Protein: CASSQGEQGALIGNEQFF.

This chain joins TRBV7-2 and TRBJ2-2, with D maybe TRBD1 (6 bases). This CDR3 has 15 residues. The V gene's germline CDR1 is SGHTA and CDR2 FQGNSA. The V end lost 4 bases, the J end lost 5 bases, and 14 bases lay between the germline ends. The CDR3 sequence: CASSSQGLRTGELFF. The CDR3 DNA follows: TGTGCCAGCAGCTCGCAGGGGCTGCGGACCGGGGAGCTGTTTTTT.

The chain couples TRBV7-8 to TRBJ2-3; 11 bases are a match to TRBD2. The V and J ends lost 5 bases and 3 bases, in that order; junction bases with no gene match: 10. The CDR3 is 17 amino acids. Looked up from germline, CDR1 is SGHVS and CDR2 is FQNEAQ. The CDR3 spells CASSIKPTSGVTDTQYF. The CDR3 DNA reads TGTGCCAGCAGCATCAAACCGACTAGCGGGGTGACAGATACGCAGTATTTT.

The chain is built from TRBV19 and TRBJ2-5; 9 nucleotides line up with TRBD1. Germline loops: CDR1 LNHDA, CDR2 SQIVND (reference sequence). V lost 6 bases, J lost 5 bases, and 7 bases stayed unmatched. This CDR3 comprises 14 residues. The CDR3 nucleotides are TGTGCCAGTAGGAACAGGGGGCGCGAGGAGACCCAGTACTTC. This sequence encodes CASRNRGREETQYF.

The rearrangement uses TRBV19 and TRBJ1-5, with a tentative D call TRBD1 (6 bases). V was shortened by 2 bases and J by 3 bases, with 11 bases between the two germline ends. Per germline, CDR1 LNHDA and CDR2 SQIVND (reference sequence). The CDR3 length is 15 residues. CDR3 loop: CASSISGVNNQPQHF. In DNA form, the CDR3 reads TGTGCCAGTAGTATATCAGGGGTGAACAATCAGCCCCAGCATTTT.

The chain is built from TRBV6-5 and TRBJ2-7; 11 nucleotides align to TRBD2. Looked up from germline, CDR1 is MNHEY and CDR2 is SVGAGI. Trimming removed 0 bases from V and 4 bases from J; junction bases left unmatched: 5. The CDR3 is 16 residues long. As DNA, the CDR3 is TGTGCCAGCAGTTACTCAGGGACTAGCGGAGGATACGAGCAGTACTTC. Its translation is CASSYSGTSGGYEQYF.

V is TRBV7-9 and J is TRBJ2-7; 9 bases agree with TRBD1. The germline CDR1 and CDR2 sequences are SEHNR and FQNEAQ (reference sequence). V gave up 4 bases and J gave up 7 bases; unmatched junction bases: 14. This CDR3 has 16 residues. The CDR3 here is CASSSSPDRGAEEQYF. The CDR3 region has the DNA TGTGCCAGCAGCTCATCCCCGGACAGGGGAGCAGAGGAGCAGTACTTC.

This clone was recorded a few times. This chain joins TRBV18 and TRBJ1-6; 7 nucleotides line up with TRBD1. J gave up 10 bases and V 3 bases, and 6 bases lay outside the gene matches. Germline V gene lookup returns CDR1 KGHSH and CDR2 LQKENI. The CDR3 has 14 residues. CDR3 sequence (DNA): TGTGCCAGCTCACCGGGGCAGGGGGAATCACCCCTCCACTTT. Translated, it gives CASSPGQGESPLHF.

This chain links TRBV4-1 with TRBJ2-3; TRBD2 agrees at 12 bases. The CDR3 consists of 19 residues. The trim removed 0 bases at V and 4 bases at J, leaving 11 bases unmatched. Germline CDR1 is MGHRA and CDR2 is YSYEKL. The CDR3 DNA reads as TGCGCCAGCAGCCAAGACCCTGCTGGAAGACTAGCGGGGGCAGATACGCAGTATTTT. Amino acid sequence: CASSQDPAGRLAGADTQYF.

The CDR3 DNA follows: TGTGCCAGCAGCCAAGATAGAGACACTGAAGCTTTCTTT. Translation: CASSQDRDTEAFF. The chain carries TRBV4-2 and TRBJ1-1; no clear D. This CDR3 has 13 residues. Trimming cost V 0 bases and J 3 bases, with 5 bases left between them. Germline V CDR1 and CDR2: LGHNA, YNFKEQ.

The CDR3 loop reads CASSLGGFETEAFF. The CDR3 nucleotides read TGCGCCAGCTCCCTGGGGGGGTTCGAAACTGAAGCTTTCTTT. This rearrangement joins TRBV10-2 to TRBJ1-1, with D maybe TRBD1 (5 bases). The CDR3 spans 14 residues. Germline V gives CDR1 WSHSY, CDR2 SAAADI. Deletions cut 8 bases from V and 5 bases from J, with 18 bases between.

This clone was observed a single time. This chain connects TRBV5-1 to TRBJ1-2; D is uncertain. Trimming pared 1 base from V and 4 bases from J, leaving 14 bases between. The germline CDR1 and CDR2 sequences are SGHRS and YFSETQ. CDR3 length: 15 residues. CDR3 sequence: CASSLHVEAVYGYTF. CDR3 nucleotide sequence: TGCGCCAGCAGCTTGCACGTGGAGGCTGTCTATGGCTACACCTTC. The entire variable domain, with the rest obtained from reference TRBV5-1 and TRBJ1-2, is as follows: KAGVTQTPRYLIKTRGQQVTLSCSPISGHRSVSWYQQTPGQGLQFLFEYFSETQRNKGNFPGRFSGRQFSNSRSEMNVSTLELGDSALYLCASSLHVEAVYGYTFGSGTRLTVV.

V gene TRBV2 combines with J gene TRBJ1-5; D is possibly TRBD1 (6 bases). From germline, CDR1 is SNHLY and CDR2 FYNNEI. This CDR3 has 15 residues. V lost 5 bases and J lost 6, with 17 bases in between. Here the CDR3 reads CASSSFTGISQPQHF. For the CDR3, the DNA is TGTGCCAGCAGTAGTTTCACAGGGATAAGTCAGCCCCAGCATTTT.

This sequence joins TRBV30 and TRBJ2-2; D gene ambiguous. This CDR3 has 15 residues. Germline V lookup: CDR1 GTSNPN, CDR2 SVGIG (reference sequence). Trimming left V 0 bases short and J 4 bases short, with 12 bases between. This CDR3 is CAWSVITGSTGELFF. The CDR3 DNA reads TGTGCCTGGAGTGTAATTACGGGTAGCACCGGGGAGCTGTTTTTT. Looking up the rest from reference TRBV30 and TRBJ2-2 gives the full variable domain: SQTIHQWPATLVQPVGSPLSLECTVEGTSNPNLYWYRQAAGRGLQLLFYSVGIGQISSEVPQNLSASRPQDRQFILSSKKLLLSDSGFYLCAWSVITGSTGELFFGEGSRLTVL.

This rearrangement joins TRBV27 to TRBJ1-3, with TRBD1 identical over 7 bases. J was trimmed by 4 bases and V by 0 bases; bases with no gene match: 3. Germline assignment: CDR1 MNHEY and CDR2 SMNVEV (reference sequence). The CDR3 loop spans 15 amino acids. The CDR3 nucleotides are TGTGCCAGCAGTTTATCGGGGGACAGCGGAAACACCATATATTTT. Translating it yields CASSLSGDSGNTIYF.

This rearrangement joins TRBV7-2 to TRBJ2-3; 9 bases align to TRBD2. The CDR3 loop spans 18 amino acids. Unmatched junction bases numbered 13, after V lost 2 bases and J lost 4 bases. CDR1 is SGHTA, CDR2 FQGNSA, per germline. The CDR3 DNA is TGTGCCAGCAGCTTAATGAGGCTAGCGGGGATTGAGGCAGATACGCAGTATTTT. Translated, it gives CASSLMRLAGIEADTQYF.

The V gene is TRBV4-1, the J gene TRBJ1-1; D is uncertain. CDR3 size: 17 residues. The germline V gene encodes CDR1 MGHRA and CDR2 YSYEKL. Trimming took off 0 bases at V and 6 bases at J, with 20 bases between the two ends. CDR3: CASSQERHGSGGAEAFF. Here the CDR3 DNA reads TGCGCCAGCAGCCAAGAGAGGCACGGATCGGGAGGAGCTGAAGCTTTCTTT.

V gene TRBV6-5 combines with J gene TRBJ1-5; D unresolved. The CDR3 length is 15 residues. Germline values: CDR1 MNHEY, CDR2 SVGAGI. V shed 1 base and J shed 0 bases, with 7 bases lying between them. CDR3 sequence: CASSYYSYSNQPQHF. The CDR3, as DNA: TGTGCCAGCAGTTACTATAGCTATAGCAATCAGCCCCAGCATTTT.

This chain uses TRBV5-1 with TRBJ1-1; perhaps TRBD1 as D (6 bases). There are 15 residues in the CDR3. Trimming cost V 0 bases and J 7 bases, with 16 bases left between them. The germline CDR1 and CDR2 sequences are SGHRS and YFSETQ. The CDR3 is CASSLGVWGRGEAFF. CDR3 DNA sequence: TGCGCCAGCAGCTTGGGGGTGTGGGGGCGAGGTGAAGCTTTCTTT.

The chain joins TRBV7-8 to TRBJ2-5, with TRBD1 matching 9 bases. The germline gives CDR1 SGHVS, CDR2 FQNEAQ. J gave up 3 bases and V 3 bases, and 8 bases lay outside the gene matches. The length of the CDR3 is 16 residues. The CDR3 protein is CASSFTPQGAKETQYF. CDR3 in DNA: TGTGCCAGCAGCTTTACACCACAGGGGGCCAAAGAGACCCAGTACTTC. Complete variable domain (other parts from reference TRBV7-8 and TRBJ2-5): GAGVSQSPRYKVAKRGQDVALRCDPISGHVSLFWYQQALGQGPEFLTYFQNEAQLDKSGLPSDRFFAERPEGSVSTLKIQRTQQEDSAVYLCASSFTPQGAKETQYFGPGTRLLVL.

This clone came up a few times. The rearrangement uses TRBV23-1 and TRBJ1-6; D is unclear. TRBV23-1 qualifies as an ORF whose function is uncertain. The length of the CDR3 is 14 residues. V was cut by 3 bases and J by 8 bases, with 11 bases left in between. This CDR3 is CASSQETHHSPLHF. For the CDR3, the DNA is TGCGCCAGCAGTCAGGAGACCCATCATTCACCCCTCCACTTT.